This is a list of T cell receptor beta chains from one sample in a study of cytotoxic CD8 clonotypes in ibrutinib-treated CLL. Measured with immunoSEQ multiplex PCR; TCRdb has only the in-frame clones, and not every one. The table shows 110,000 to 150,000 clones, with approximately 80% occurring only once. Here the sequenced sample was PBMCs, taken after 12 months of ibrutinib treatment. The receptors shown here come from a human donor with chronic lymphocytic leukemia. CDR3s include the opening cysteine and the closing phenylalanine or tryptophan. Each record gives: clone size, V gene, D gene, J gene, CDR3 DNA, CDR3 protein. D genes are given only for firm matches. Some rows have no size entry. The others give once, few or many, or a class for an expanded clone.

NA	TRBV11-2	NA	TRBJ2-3	TGTGCCAGCAGTTTAAACCCGGATCCGGATACGCAGTATTTT	CASSLNPDPDTQYF
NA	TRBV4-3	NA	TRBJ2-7	TGCGCCAGCAGCCAAGATCGGATGGAGCAGTACTTC	CASSQDRMEQYF
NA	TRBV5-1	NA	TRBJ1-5	TGCGCCAGCAGCTTGGGAAATAGCAATCAGCCCCAGCATTTT	CASSLGNSNQPQHF
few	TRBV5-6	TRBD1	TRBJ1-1	TGTGCCAGCAGCTTCCGGGACAGGCACAGTGAAGCTTTCTTT	CASSFRDRHSEAFF
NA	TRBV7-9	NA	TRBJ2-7	TGTGCCAGCAGCTTGAGCGGTTCCGCCTACGAGCAGTACTTC	CASSLSGSAYEQYF
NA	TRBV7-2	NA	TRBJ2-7	TGTGCCAGCAGCCCACAGGACGGGTTAAACTACGAGCAGTACTTC	CASSPQDGLNYEQYF
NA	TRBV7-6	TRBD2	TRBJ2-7	TGTGCCAGCAGACAAGCTTCAGGGACTAGCGGTAACGAGCAGTACTTC	CASRQASGTSGNEQYF
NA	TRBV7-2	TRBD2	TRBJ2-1	TGTGCCAGCAGCCGGACTAGCGGGAGAGGGTACAATGAGCAGTTCTTC	CASSRTSGRGYNEQFF
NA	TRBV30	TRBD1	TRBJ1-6	TGTGCCTGGAGTGTTGAGGCAGGGGGCCTTTCACCCCTCCACTTT	CAWSVEAGGLSPLHF
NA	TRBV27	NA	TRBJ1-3	TGTGCCAGCAGTCGCCTCAATAGCCCTGGAAACACCATATATTTT	CASSRLNSPGNTIYF
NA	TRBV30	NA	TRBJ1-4	TGTGCCTGGAGGCGGACAGCGAAAACTAATGAAAAACTGTTTTTT	CAWRRTAKTNEKLFF
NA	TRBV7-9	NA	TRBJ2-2	TGTGCCAGCAGCTTAGCGGGAGGAGCGGTGAACACCGGGGAGCTGTTTTTT	CASSLAGGAVNTGELFF
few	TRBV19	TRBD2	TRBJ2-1	TGTGCCAGTAGTCCCCTTAGCGGGAGGGACAATGAGCAGTTCTTC	CASSPLSGRDNEQFF
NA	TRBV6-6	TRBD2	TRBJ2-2	TGTGCCAGCAGTCCCGGGACTAGAAACACCGGGGAGCTGTTTTTT	CASSPGTRNTGELFF
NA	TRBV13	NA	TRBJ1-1	TGTGCCAGCAGCCCGAGGAAGAACACTGAAGCTTTCTTT	CASSPRKNTEAFF
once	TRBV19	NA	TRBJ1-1	TGTGCCAGTAGCTATGGGACATCCACTGAAGCTTTCTTT	CASSYGTSTEAFF
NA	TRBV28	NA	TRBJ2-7	TGTGCCAGCAGGACAGAAGGTTACGAGCAGTACTTC	CASRTEGYEQYF
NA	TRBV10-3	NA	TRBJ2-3	TGTGCCACTCAGACTGGCACAGATACGCAGTATTTT	CATQTGTDTQYF
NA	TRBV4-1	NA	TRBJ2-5	TGCGCCAGCAGCTACCAGACAGGCCTGCCACAAGAGACCCAGTACTTC	CASSYQTGLPQETQYF
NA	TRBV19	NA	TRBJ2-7	TGTGCCAGTAGTAATGACCACGGGTACGAGCAGTACTTC	CASSNDHGYEQYF
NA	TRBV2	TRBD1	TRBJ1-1	TGTGCCAGCAGTCCGATGACAGGGCGCACTGAAGCTTTCTTT	CASSPMTGRTEAFF
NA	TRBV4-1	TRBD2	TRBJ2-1	TGCGCCAGCAGCCCCAGGACTAGCGGGAGCAACAATGAGCAGTTCTTC	CASSPRTSGSNNEQFF
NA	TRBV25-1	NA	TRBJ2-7	TGTGCCAGCAGTGTGGGGGCACTGAACGAGCAGTACTTC	CASSVGALNEQYF
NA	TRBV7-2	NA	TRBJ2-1	TGTGCCAGCAGCTTAACCTTTTCGGGTTACAATGAGCAGTTCTTC	CASSLTFSGYNEQFF
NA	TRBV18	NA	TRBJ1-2	TGTGCCAGCTCACCACAAATGACCGGGGAAGGAGGCTACACCTTC	CASSPQMTGEGGYTF
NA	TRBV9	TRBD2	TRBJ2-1	TGTGCCAGCAGCGTAAACGTCGGGGCTAGCGGAGACAATGAGCAGTTCTTC	CASSVNVGASGDNEQFF